This TCR beta chain was identified in a study of radiotherapy plus CTLA-4 blockade in lung cancer. Overall study: Objective responses were recorded in roughly 20% of patients, with disease control recorded in 31%. Whole-study results and caveats: Clones derived from tumor TCRs expanded in blood after radiotherapy plus ipilimumab. Reported findings show early blood T cell clone dynamics, with interferon-beta, best predicted response.

Receiving focal radiation plus CTLA-4 blockade with ipilimumab were patients who had chemo-refractory metastatic non-small-cell lung cancer. Method: immunoSEQ multiplex PCR; TCRdb's copy keeps in-frame clones and lacks some. The table shows 55,000 to 70,000 clones, with 70% to 80% occurring only once. CDR1 is SGHTA, CDR2 FQGNSA, per germline. With V trimmed by 1 base and J by 12 bases, 12 bases remained unmatched. This CDR3 has 16 amino acids. As regards this clone: What it binds is unknown.

The rearrangement links TRBV7-2 to TRBJ2-1; 10 bases agree with TRBD2. This receptor was taken from a human donor with non-small cell lung cancer who had a complete response to radiotherapy plus ipilimumab. The material was peripheral blood, obtained from a patient treated with radiotherapy plus ipilimumab. The CDR3 sequence: CASSLGPASGGSGQFF. The CDR3 region has the DNA TGTGCCAGCAGCTTAGGTCCGGCTAGCGGGGGCTCGGGGCAGTTCTTC.